The sample holds many counts of the clone carrying this TCR beta chain. Its antigen is still unknown. Unique molecular identifiers were used in preparing the TCRbeta library. Each CDR3 protein is one row after TCRdb ran MiXCR on the PCR reads. This table has tens of thousands of distinct CDR3 sequences, roughly 4.9% appearing once. The data stem from a study of T-cell reconstitution after alpha-beta-depleted transplantation in children. Study observations and caveats: One year post-transplant, T-cell counts and diversity were largely derived from T cells produced anew. Alpha-beta T cells present about two months after transplant were reported to originate from several hundred expanded graft clones.

Deletions cut 1 base from V and 4 bases from J, with 13 bases between. Germline CDR1 is MGHDK and CDR2 is SYGVNS. The CDR3 totals 15 residues. The chain couples TRBV25-1 to TRBJ1-1, with D possibly matching TRBD1 (5 bases). This sequence was found in a boy in the first two years of life who had a stem cell transplant for acute myeloid leukemia, so the T cells may come from the graft donor. The sample in question was PBMCs, mostly from graft donor cells, obtained 180 days after TCRalphabeta/CD19-depleted stem cell transplant. The CDR3 sequence: CASSELLGQGTEAFF. In DNA, the CDR3 is TGTGCCAGCAGTGAATTGCTCGGACAAGGCACTGAAGCTTTCTTT.